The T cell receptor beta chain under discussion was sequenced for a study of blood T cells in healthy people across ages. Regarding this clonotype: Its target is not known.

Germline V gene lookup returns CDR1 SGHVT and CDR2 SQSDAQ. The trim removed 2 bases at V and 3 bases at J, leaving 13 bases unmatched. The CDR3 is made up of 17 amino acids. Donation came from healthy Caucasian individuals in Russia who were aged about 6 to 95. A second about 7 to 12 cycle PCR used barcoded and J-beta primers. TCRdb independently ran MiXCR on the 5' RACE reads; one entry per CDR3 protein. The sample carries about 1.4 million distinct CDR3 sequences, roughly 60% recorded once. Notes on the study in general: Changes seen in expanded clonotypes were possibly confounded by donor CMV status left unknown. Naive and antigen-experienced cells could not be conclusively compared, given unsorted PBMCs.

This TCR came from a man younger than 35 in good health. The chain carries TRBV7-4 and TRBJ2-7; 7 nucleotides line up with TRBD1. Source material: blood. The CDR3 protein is CASSLKRMRQGYYEQYF. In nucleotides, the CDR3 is TGTGCCAGCAGCTTAAAGCGTATGAGACAGGGATACTACGAGCAGTACTTC.